The entry below describes one T cell receptor beta chain. This record belongs to a study of blood T cell repertoires in COVID-19. Germline V gene data show CDR1 as GTSNPN and CDR2 as SVGIG (reference sequence). Losses at the gene ends were 0 bases for V and 0 bases for J; bases not matched to a gene: 13. The CDR3 spans 18 residues. The protocol was immunoSEQ multiplex PCR, while the TCRdb copy is restricted to in-frame clones and leaves out a portion. The data hold more than 300,000 clones, with roughly 90% observed a single time. The sequence came from a middle-aged woman who had been exposed to COVID-19. Specimen: PBMCs or T cells enriched from blood (not recorded which). The chain employs TRBV30 and TRBJ1-2, with 7 bases fitting TRBD1. The CDR3 region is CAWSVHSRTGKTNYGYTF. CDR3 sequence (DNA): TGTGCCTGGAGTGTACACTCGAGGACAGGAAAAACTAACTATGGCTACACCTTC.